This TCR beta chain was sequenced for a study of T cells in Graves' hyperthyroidism and ophthalmopathy. RNA transcripts were the template for amplifying TCR beta CDR3 regions. Initially, a first-round RT-PCR of the TCR CDR3 employed the HTBI primer set. A single record per CDR3 protein comes from TCRdb applying MiXCR to the multiplex PCR reads. The sample records hundreds of thousands of distinct CDR3 sequences, approximately 15% being singletons. Enrolled ophthalmopathy patients presented with a Clinical Activity Score of at least 3, a NOSPECS grade of at least 4, and disease duration under 3 months. For the diagnoses, clinical symptoms, serum thyroxine and TRAb, thyroid ultrasound and orbital computed tomography were used. The V end was cut by 0 bases, the J end by 3 bases, with 19 bases between. The CDR3 length is 17 residues. Per germline, CDR1 SGHRS and CDR2 YFSETQ. This clonotype was seen ten or more times. As yet, its antigen is unknown.

Whole-study results and caveats: Separation of ophthalmopathy from stable hyperthyroidism was achieved by a 13 V-J model.

This receptor was taken from a middle-aged woman with Graves' ophthalmopathy. Sample: blood. The chain couples TRBV5-1 to TRBJ2-7; D uncertain. The DNA of the CDR3 is TGCGCCAGCAGCTTGGGGCCCATCAGGAAGAAACGCTACGAGCAGTACTTC. Its translation: CASSLGPIRKKRYEQYF. The full variable domain, with the rest looked up from reference TRBV5-1 and TRBJ2-7, is KAGVTQTPRYLIKTRGQQVTLSCSPISGHRSVSWYQQTPGQGLQFLFEYFSETQRNKGNFPGRFSGRQFSNSRSEMNVSTLELGDSALYLCASSLGPIRKKRYEQYFGPGTRLTVT.